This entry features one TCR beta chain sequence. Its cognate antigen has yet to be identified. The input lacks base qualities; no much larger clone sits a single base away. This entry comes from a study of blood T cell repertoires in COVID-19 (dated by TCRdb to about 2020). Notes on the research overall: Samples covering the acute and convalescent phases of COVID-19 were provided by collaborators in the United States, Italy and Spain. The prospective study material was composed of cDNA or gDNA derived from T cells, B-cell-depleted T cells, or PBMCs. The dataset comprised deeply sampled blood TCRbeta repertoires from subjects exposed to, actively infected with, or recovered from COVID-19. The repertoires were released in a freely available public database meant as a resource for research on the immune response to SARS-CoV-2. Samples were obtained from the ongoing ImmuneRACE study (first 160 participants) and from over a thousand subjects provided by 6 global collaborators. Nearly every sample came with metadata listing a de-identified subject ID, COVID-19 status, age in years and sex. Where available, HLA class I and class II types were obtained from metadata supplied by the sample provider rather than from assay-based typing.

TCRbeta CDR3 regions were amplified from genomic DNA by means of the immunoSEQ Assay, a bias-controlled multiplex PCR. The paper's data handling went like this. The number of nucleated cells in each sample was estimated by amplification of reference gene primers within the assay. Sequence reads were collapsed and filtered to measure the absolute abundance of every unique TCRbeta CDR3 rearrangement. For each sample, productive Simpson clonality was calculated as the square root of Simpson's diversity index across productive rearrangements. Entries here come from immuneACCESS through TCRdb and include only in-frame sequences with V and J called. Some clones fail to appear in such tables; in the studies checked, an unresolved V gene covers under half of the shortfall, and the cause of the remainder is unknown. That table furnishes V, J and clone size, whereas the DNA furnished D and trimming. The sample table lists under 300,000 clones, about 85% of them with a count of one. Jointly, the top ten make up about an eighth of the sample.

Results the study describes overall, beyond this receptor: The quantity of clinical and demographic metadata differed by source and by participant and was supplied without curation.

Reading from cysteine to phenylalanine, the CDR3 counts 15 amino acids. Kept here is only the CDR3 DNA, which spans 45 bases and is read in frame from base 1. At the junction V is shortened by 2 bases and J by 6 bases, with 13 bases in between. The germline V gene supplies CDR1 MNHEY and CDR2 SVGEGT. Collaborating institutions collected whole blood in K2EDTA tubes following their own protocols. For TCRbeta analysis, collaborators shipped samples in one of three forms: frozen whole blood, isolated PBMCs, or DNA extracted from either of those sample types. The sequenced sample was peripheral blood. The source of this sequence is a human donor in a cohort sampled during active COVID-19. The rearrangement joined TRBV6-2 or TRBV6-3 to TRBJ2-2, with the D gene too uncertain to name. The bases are TGTGCCAGCAGTTACCGGTCAAAGTTTGCCGGGGAGCTGTTTTTT. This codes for CASSYRSKFAGELFF.